This T cell receptor beta chain was sequenced for a study of neurological immune-mediated disorders. Study-wide points: While HTLV-1-associated myelopathy showed the greatest TCR clonal expansion, multiple sclerosis showed the least, falling below healthy controls.

The cDNA was synthesized by 5'RACE incorporating 10-nucleotide random UMIs. The authors obtained over 180 million TCR-beta sequences from 15-18 subjects per sequencing run. TCRdb re-called the 5' RACE reads with MiXCR, one entry per CDR3 protein. The repertoire holds roughly 36,000 distinct CDR3 sequences, with more than 3% as singletons. The CDR3 is 14 amino acids. Trimming stripped 6 bases from V and 5 bases from J, with 16 bases between. CDR1 and CDR2 (germline): MNHEY, SVGEGT. Time point reported: longitudinal time-point 1 (baseline). Unsorted libraries used 2 million PBMCs kept at -80 degrees C. Notes on this clonotype: Its antigen is unknown.

This TCR came from an older woman with multiple sclerosis. This chain links TRBV6-2 or TRBV6-3 with TRBJ2-5; possible D gene TRBD1, 6 bases. The sample consisted of PBMCs. The CDR3 protein is CASSTGNDGETQYF. CDR3 coding DNA: TGTGCCAGCAGCACAGGGAATGATGGGGAGACCCAGTACTTC.